The 25 T cell receptor beta chains reported below all come from one sample, sequenced in a study of identical twins. TCRdb re-called the 5' RACE reads with MiXCR, one entry per CDR3 protein. The sample records hundreds of thousands of distinct CDR3 sequences, 8.6% being singletons. These data are also associated with another study on yellow fever vaccine responses in identical twins.

The sequenced sample was PBMCs. These TCRs come from a woman aged 18-29 years in good health.

The chain is built from TRBV12-3 or TRBV12-4 and TRBJ2-7; weak D call: TRBD1 (6 bases). This CDR3 comprises 16 residues. V lost 5 bases and J 3 bases, leaving 20 bases between the germline ends. CDR3 in amino acids: CASSATVGAVIYEQYF. The CDR3 bases are TGTGCCAGCAGTGCCACGGTGGGGGCCGTCATCTACGAGCAGTACTTC.

This clonotype was counted only a few times. In nucleotides, the CDR3 is TGCAGCGCCCTAACAACGGTGGCCTACGAGCAGTACTTC. It encodes CSALTTVAYEQYF. This sequence joins TRBV29-1 and TRBJ2-7; D is uncertain. This CDR3 has 13 amino acids. V gave up 7 bases and J gave up 2 bases, with 15 bases separating them. Germline assignment: CDR1 SQVTM and CDR2 ANQGSEA.

The V and J genes are TRBV20-1 and TRBJ2-1; 7 nucleotides line up with TRBD1. Germline-derived CDR1 and CDR2 are DFQATT and SNEGSKA (reference sequence). The CDR3 contains 13 residues. V gave up 1 base and J gave up 9 bases; unmatched junction bases: 6. Here the CDR3 DNA reads TGCAGTGCTAGAGGGACAGGTTCCGGTGAGCAGTTCTTC. Amino acids: CSARGTGSGEQFF.

V is TRBV12-3 or TRBV12-4 and J is TRBJ2-7, with 7 bases identical to TRBD1. J was trimmed by 5 bases and V by 5 bases; bases with no gene match: 9. There are 14 residues in the CDR3. As DNA, the CDR3 is TGTGCCAGCAGTCCCCGGGACAGTGCCCACGAGCAGTACTTC. Protein: CASSPRDSAHEQYF.

This clonotype was detected a few times. V is TRBV5-1 and J is TRBJ2-7; possibly TRBD1 for D (5 bases). CDR3 length: 14 amino acids. Trimming stripped 5 bases from V and 6 bases from J, with 18 bases between. The V gene's germline CDR1 is SGHRS and CDR2 YFSETQ. CDR3 region: CASSKPGKRPEQYF. Written as DNA, the CDR3 is TGCGCCAGCAGTAAGCCAGGGAAACGCCCCGAGCAGTACTTC.

The chain combines TRBV9 with TRBJ2-7; 11 nucleotides match TRBD1. Germline V gene lookup returns CDR1 SGDLS and CDR2 YYNGEE. The CDR3 loop spans 17 amino acids. Trimming removed 6 bases from V and 2 bases from J; junction bases left unmatched: 13. The DNA of the CDR3 is TGTGCCAGCACCTCCGGGACAGGGGGTTTGGGGACCTACGAGCAGTACTTC. Translated: CASTSGTGGLGTYEQYF.

This sequence joins TRBV27 and TRBJ2-7; D unresolved. Germline V gene data show CDR1 as MNHEY and CDR2 as SMNVEV (reference sequence). V lost 7 bases and J lost 3, with 4 bases in between. The CDR3 runs 10 residues. CDR3 region: CASTHYEQYF. As DNA, the CDR3 is TGTGCCAGCACTCACTACGAGCAGTACTTC.

This clonotype appeared a few times. The chain combines TRBV12-3 or TRBV12-4 with TRBJ1-5; D call uncertain. This CDR3 spans 12 amino acids. V was trimmed by 0 bases and J by 7 bases, leaving 4 bases between them. CDR3 region: CASSLAEQPQHF. Here the CDR3 DNA reads TGTGCCAGCAGTTTAGCGGAACAGCCCCAGCATTTT.

This clonotype was seen a handful of times. The rearrangement uses TRBV7-9 and TRBJ2-5, with 12 positions matching TRBD2. J lost 5 bases, V lost 4 bases, and 5 bases had no gene match. Germline assignment: CDR1 SEHNR and CDR2 FQNEAQ (reference sequence). This CDR3 has 15 amino acids. CDR3 in DNA: TGTGCCAGCAGCTCGCTAGCGGGAGGGCTGGAGACCCAGTACTTC. It codes for CASSSLAGGLETQYF.

The chain carries TRBV10-3 and TRBJ2-7, with 7 nucleotides matching TRBD1. The germline gives CDR1 ENHRY, CDR2 SYGVKD. V dropped 3 bases and J dropped 3; count of bases not matched to a gene: 8. This CDR3 is 15 amino acids long. In nucleotides, the CDR3 is TGTGCCATCAGTGAAGGAGACAGGGCCCACTACGAGCAGTACTTC. Protein: CAISEGDRAHYEQYF.

The sample holds a few counts of this clonotype. The chain is built from TRBV10-2 and TRBJ2-7; D call uncertain. V was trimmed by 8 bases and J by 3 bases, leaving 11 bases between them. Germline CDR1 and CDR2: WSHSY and SAAADI. CDR3 length equals 12 residues. This CDR3 is CASSDTNYEQYF. The DNA for the CDR3 is TGCGCCAGCTCAGACACCAACTACGAGCAGTACTTC.

This clonotype appeared a few times. The chain couples TRBV6-5 to TRBJ2-7; tentatively, D is TRBD1 (5 bases). Germline CDR1 and CDR2: MNHEY and SVGAGI. V lost 4 bases, J lost 3 bases, and 13 bases lay in between. The CDR3 sequence is 14 residues long. For the CDR3, the DNA is TGTGCCAGCAGTTCCGACAGACCTTTCTACGAGCAGTACTTC. Its translation is CASSSDRPFYEQYF.

This clonotype was seen a few times. This CDR3 is CASSLEIVPDREQYF. The CDR3 nucleotides are TGCGCCAGCAGCTTGGAAATAGTACCCGACCGGGAGCAGTACTTC. This chain links TRBV5-1 with TRBJ2-7; no clear D gene. CDR3 length: 15 amino acids. Germline CDR1 SGHRS, CDR2 YFSETQ. Between the trimmed V and J ends, which lost 0 bases and 7 bases, there was a span of 17 bases.

The sample holds a few counts of this clonotype. V gene TRBV7-9 combines with J gene TRBJ2-1; D is unclear. The CDR3 is 11 amino acids. The V and J ends lost 6 bases and 8 bases respectively, with 8 bases between them. Germline V CDR1 and CDR2: SEHNR, FQNEAQ (reference sequence). The CDR3 loop reads CASRGMDEQFF. The CDR3 nucleotides read TGTGCCAGCAGGGGAATGGATGAGCAGTTCTTC. Variable domain in full (rest from reference TRBV7-9 and TRBJ2-1): DTGVSQNPRHKITKRGQNVTFRCDPISEHNRLYWYRQTLGQGPEFLTYFQNEAQLEKSRLLSDRFSAERPKGSFSTLEIQRTEQGDSAMYLCASRGMDEQFFGPGTRLTVL.

This clonotype turned up a few times. The rearrangement joins TRBV20-1 to TRBJ2-5; D not resolved. Trimming stripped 4 bases from V and 0 bases from J, with 9 bases between. Germline V gives CDR1 DFQATT, CDR2 SNEGSKA (reference sequence). CDR3 length: 13 residues. For the CDR3, the DNA is TGCAGTGCTAAAGACCCGTACCAAGAGACCCAGTACTTC. This codes for CSAKDPYQETQYF.

This clonotype has a count of ten or more. The chain uses TRBV27 and TRBJ2-2; no reliable D call. Looked up from germline, CDR1 is MNHEY and CDR2 is SMNVEV (reference sequence). The CDR3 consists of 11 residues. Trimming stripped 6 bases from V and 8 bases from J, with 7 bases between. CDR3 amino acids: CASSVGGELFF. CDR3 nucleotide sequence: TGTGCCAGCAGCGTTGGGGGGGAGCTGTTTTTT.

The V gene is TRBV18, the J gene TRBJ2-2, with a tentative D call TRBD2 (6 bases). Germline CDR1 reads KGHSH; CDR2 reads LQKENI. Trimming left V 5 bases short and J 0 bases short, with 10 bases between. CDR3 length: 15 residues. The CDR3: CASSAGPTNTGELFF. The CDR3, as DNA: TGTGCCAGCTCAGCGGGACCGACGAACACCGGGGAGCTGTTTTTT.

At least ten counts were recorded for this clonotype. The chain couples TRBV9 to TRBJ2-3, with TRBD1 as a possible D gene (7 bases). Between the trimmed V and J ends, which lost 4 bases and 2 bases, there was a span of 14 bases. The CDR3 extends over 15 amino acids. CDR1 and CDR2 (germline): SGDLS, YYNGEE. The CDR3 coding sequence is TGTGCCAGCAGCCCGGGGGACAGACTCACAGATACGCAGTATTTT. It specifies CASSPGDRLTDTQYF.

Many counts were recorded for this clonotype. CDR3 sequence reads: CASRRKGSGELFF. In DNA, the CDR3 is TGTGCCAGCAGACGGAAAGGGTCCGGGGAGCTGTTTTTT. The rearrangement joins TRBV7-2 to TRBJ2-2; D is ambiguous. Between the trimmed V and J ends, which lost 6 bases and 6 bases, there was a span of 11 bases. CDR1 is SGHTA, CDR2 FQGNSA, per germline. The CDR3 is 13 amino acids. Drawing the rest from reference TRBV7-2 and TRBJ2-2, the complete variable domain is GAGVSQSPSNKVTEKGKDVELRCDPISGHTALYWYRQSLGQGLEFLIYFQGNSAPDKSGLPSDRFSAERTGGSVSTLTIQRTQQEDSAVYLCASRRKGSGELFFGEGSRLTVL.

This clonotype was seen ten or more times. The rearrangement joins TRBV24-1 to TRBJ2-1; possibly TRBD1 for D (5 bases). Between the trimmed V and J ends, which lost 3 bases and 0 bases, there was a span of 11 bases. Germline V gene lookup returns CDR1 KGHDR and CDR2 SFDVKD. CDR3 length: 16 residues. DNA of the CDR3: TGTGCCACCAGTGATCCGCCAGGGCCCTCCTACAATGAGCAGTTCTTC. As protein: CATSDPPGPSYNEQFF.

Concerning this clonotype: Just one base apart from a much larger clone, this may be a read error. The J gene is TRBJ2-1, the V gene TRBV28, with 12 bases fitting TRBD2. Germline V lookup: CDR1 MDHEN, CDR2 SYDVKM. This CDR3 is built from 17 residues. CDR3 loop: CASSHRLAGAVYNDQFF. The CDR3 DNA sequence: TGTGCCAGCAGCCACCGACTAGCGGGGGCCGTCTACAATGATCAGTTCTTC.

V gene TRBV7-8 combines with J gene TRBJ2-7, with TRBD1 matching over 7 bases. CDR1 is SGHVS, CDR2 FQNEAQ, per germline. J lost 3 bases, V lost 4 bases, and 6 bases had no gene match. CDR3 size: 14 residues. The CDR3 DNA follows: TGTGCCAGCAGCTCCCACAGGGGAGTCTACGAGCAGTACTTC. Protein sequence: CASSSHRGVYEQYF.

The sample holds a few counts of this clonotype. The rearrangement uses TRBV28 and TRBJ1-3; no reliable D call. Germline CDR1 MDHEN, CDR2 SYDVKM. CDR3 length equals 14 residues. V was cut by 4 bases and J by 2 bases, with 9 bases left in between. The CDR3 spells CASSSSRAGNTIYF. The CDR3 nucleotides are TGTGCCAGCAGTTCGTCGAGAGCTGGAAACACCATATATTTT.

The chain carries TRBV7-3 and TRBJ2-6; 12 nucleotides align to TRBD2. There are 20 residues in the CDR3. CDR1 and CDR2 from the germline V gene are SGHTA and FQGTGA. With 1 base clipped from V and 3 bases from J, the junction kept 10 bases outside the gene matches. Here the CDR3 DNA reads TGTGCCAGCAGCTTAAGGGCTAGCGGGGGGGCCTTTTATGGGGCCAACGTCCTGACTTTC. This codes for CASSLRASGGAFYGANVLTF.

This clonotype has at least ten counts. The chain is built from TRBV7-2 and TRBJ2-5; 8 nucleotides align to TRBD2. The trim removed 1 base at V and 7 bases at J, leaving 11 bases unmatched. Germline V gene sequence: CDR1 SGHTA, CDR2 FQGNSA. The CDR3 is 16 residues long. CDR3 DNA sequence: TGTGCCAGCAGCTTAGGGATAGCGGGGATTAGTGGGACCCAGTACTTC. Amino acids: CASSLGIAGISGTQYF.